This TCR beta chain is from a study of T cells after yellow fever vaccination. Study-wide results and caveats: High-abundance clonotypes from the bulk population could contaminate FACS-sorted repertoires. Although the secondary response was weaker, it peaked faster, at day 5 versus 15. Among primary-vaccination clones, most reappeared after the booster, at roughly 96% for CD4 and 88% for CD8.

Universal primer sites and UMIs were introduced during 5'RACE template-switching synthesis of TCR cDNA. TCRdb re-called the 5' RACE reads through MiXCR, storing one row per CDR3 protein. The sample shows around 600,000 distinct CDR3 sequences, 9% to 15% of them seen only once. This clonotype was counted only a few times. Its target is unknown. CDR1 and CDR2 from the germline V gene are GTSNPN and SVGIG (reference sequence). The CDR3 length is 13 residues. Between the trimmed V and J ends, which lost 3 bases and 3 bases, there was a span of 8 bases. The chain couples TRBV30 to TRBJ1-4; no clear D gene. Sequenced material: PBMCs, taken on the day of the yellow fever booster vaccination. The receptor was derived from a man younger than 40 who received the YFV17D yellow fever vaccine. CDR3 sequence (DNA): TGTGCCTGGAGGACAACAGCTAATGAAAAACTGTTTTTT. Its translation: CAWRTTANEKLFF.